One and the same sample provided the 32 T cell receptor beta chains below, sequenced in a study of blood T cell repertoires in COVID-19. Profiled with immunoSEQ multiplex PCR; TCRdb holds only in-frame clones, not every one. The table lists some 140,000 clones, about 73% of them singletons. Sequenced material: peripheral blood. These receptors originate from a man older than 75 with acute or convalescent COVID-19.

The chain recombines TRBV28 with TRBJ1-2; D not resolved. CDR1 and CDR2 (germline): MDHEN, SYDVKM. V was clipped by 1 base and J by 6 bases, with 18 bases between them. This CDR3 is built from 16 residues. CDR3 bases: TGTGCCAGCAGTTTATCTGAGGTTCTCCGGTTTGATGGCTACACCTTC. It yields the protein CASSLSEVLRFDGYTF.

This chain links TRBV10-3 with TRBJ2-1, with 8 bases fitting TRBD2. This CDR3 spans 16 amino acids. Trimming removed 8 bases from V and 4 bases from J; junction bases left unmatched: 13. Germline V lookup: CDR1 ENHRY, CDR2 SYGVKD. The CDR3 loop is CAIAGGTSGYYNEQFF. CDR3 nucleotide sequence: TGTGCCATCGCCGGAGGTACTAGCGGATATTACAATGAGCAGTTCTTC.

V usage is TRBV12-5 and J usage is TRBJ2-7; 8 bases agree with TRBD1. Germline CDR1 is LGHNT and CDR2 is FRNRAP. V shed 5 bases and J 4 bases; nucleotides not matched to a gene: 13. CDR3 length: 16 residues. CDR3 coding DNA: TGTGCTAGTGGTCAAAGCAGGGGGCGAATCCTTTACGAGCAGTACTTC. Translating gives CASGQSRGRILYEQYF.

The V gene is TRBV7-8, the J gene TRBJ2-7; 9 nucleotides line up with TRBD1. CDR1 SGHVS and CDR2 FQNEAQ come from the germline V gene. The CDR3 contains 15 residues. The ends lost 5 bases at V and 1 base at J; junction bases unmatched: 6. The CDR3 DNA reads TGTGCCAGCAGCCCGGACAGGGGAATTTCCTACGAGCAGTACTTC. It yields the protein CASSPDRGISYEQYF.

The rearrangement uses TRBV5-1 and TRBJ2-1, with TRBD1 as a possible D gene (6 bases). Trimming left V 4 bases short and J 4 bases short, with 12 bases between. The germline V gene has CDR1 SGHRS and CDR2 YFSETQ. The CDR3 runs to 14 residues. The CDR3 reads CASSAGDPYNEQFF. The CDR3 nucleotides are TGCGCCAGCAGCGCAGGGGATCCATACAATGAGCAGTTCTTC.

The rearrangement links TRBV7-6 to TRBJ1-3; tentative D call: TRBD1 (5 bases). This CDR3 has 19 amino acids. Trimming left V 8 bases short and J 0 bases short, with 26 bases between. Germline V gene data show CDR1 as SGHVS and CDR2 as FNYEAQ. The DNA for the CDR3 is TGTGCCAGCGGGGCAGGGCGAGTAATCTCCCAGCTCTCTGGAAACACCATATATTTT. It specifies CASGAGRVISQLSGNTIYF.

The rearrangement links TRBV19 to TRBJ2-2, with 8 nucleotides matching TRBD1. CDR3 length: 17 amino acids. Trimming took 5 bases from V and 4 from J; bases not matched to a gene: 12. Germline-derived CDR1 and CDR2 are LNHDA and SQIVND (reference sequence). The CDR3 DNA follows: TGTGCCAGTAGTCCTCCCTCAGGGGGCCTGACCACCGGGGAGCTGTTTTTT. Translated, it gives CASSPPSGGLTTGELFF. Drawing the rest from reference TRBV19 and TRBJ2-2, the complete variable domain is DGGITQSPKYLFRKEGQNVTLSCEQNLNHDAMYWYRQDPGQGLRLIYYSQIVNDFQKGDIAEGYSVSREKKESFPLTVTSAQKNPTAFYLCASSPPSGGLTTGELFFGEGSRLTVL.

This clone was seen a handful of times. This sequence joins TRBV9 and TRBJ2-2, with 8 nucleotides matching TRBD2. V trimming: 2 bases; J trimming: 6 bases; junction bases outside the gene matches: 9. This CDR3 contains 16 residues. CDR1 is SGDLS, CDR2 YYNGEE, per germline. In DNA form, the CDR3 reads TGTGCCAGCAGCGTTCAGGGTAGCGGGGCATCCGGGGAGCTGTTTTTT. It specifies CASSVQGSGASGELFF.

The chain joins TRBV10-1 to TRBJ2-7; D is possibly TRBD2 (5 bases). Germline V gene lookup returns CDR1 WNHNN and CDR2 SYGVQD (reference sequence). The CDR3 has 13 amino acids. V was cut by 9 bases and J by 3 bases, with 15 bases left in between. CDR3 in DNA: TGCGCCAGACACCGGGAATCCAACTACGAGCAGTACTTC. It codes for CARHRESNYEQYF.

In this sample, this clone turned up a few times. The CDR3 reads CASSLTPGMWDQPQHF. CDR3 DNA sequence: TGCGCCAGCAGCCTTACCCCAGGGATGTGGGATCAGCCCCAGCATTTT. The rearrangement joins TRBV4-1 to TRBJ1-5; maybe TRBD1 (5 bases). Germline values: CDR1 MGHRA, CDR2 YSYEKL. The CDR3 totals 16 residues. V was clipped by 4 bases and J by 5 bases, with 18 bases between them.

The chain couples TRBV7-2 to TRBJ1-5; TRBD1 is a possible D gene (5 bases). Per germline, CDR1 SGHTA and CDR2 FQGNSA. Trimming pared 1 base from V and 2 bases from J, leaving 9 bases between. The CDR3 loop spans 15 amino acids. The CDR3 DNA reads TGTGCCAGCAGCTTAGGGGGGGTGGGCAATCAGCCCCAGCATTTT. This encodes CASSLGGVGNQPQHF.

The chain combines TRBV6-5 with TRBJ2-5, with D possibly being TRBD1 (6 bases). Germline CDR1 and CDR2: MNHEY and SVGAGI. The CDR3 sequence is 13 residues long. Trimming removed 8 bases from V and 5 bases from J, with 15 bases in between. CDR3 amino acids: CASCQGWRETQYF. DNA for the CDR3: TGTGCCAGCTGTCAGGGGTGGCGGGAGACCCAGTACTTC.

This clone has just a few counts. CDR3 in amino acids: CASSSLQGILQPQHF. In DNA form, the CDR3 reads TGTGCCAGCAGTTCCTTACAGGGGATTCTTCAGCCCCAGCATTTT. The J gene is TRBJ1-5, the V gene TRBV6-5; 7 nucleotides match TRBD1. In germline, CDR1 is MNHEY, CDR2 SVGAGI. The CDR3 length is 15 residues. J was trimmed by 6 bases and V by 4 bases; bases with no gene match: 9.

Concerning this clone: At one of its ends the junction is not consistent with the germline gene, which may arise from a read error. The chain is built from TRBV2 and TRBJ2-1; unclear D gene. CDR3 length equals 11 residues. Germline V gives CDR1 SNHLY, CDR2 FYNNEI. In DNA form, the CDR3 reads TGTGCCAGCAGTTTCTACGATGAGCAGTTCTTC. Translating gives CASSFYDEQFF.

The CDR3 region is CASSYSPWEEQYF. For the CDR3, the DNA is TGTGCCAGCAGTTACTCCCCTTGGGAGGAGCAGTACTTC. The chain links TRBV6-2 or TRBV6-3 to TRBJ2-7, with D perhaps TRBD2 (5 bases). The V end was cut by 0 bases, the J end by 7 bases, with 10 bases between. The CDR3 length is 13 residues. Germline-derived CDR1 and CDR2 are MNHEY and SVGEGT.

Only a few counts were recorded for this clone. The V and J genes are TRBV11-3 and TRBJ2-7, with 9 bases fitting TRBD1. Germline trimming cut 5 bases from V and 5 bases from J; bases unmatched to any gene: 10. CDR1 SGHNT and CDR2 YENEEA come from the germline V gene. CDR3 length equals 15 residues. The CDR3 DNA reads as TGTGCCAGCAGCCCAGGCGGGACAGGGTCCAACGAGCAGTACTTC. Translation: CASSPGGTGSNEQYF.

The chain couples TRBV4-2 to TRBJ1-2; possibly TRBD1 for D (6 bases). From germline, CDR1 is LGHNA and CDR2 YNFKEQ. The CDR3 extends over 13 amino acids. Between the trimmed V and J ends, which lost 2 bases and 4 bases, there was a span of 8 bases. Here the CDR3 reads CASSQTGTYGYTF. The CDR3 DNA reads TGTGCCAGCAGCCAAACAGGGACCTATGGCTACACCTTC.

This sequence joins TRBV5-5 and TRBJ1-2; unclear D gene. CDR1 and CDR2 from the germline V gene are SGHKS and YYEKEE (reference sequence). V lost 2 bases to trimming and J lost 4 bases, with 12 bases between them. The CDR3 runs to 14 residues. DNA of the CDR3: TGTGCCAGCAGCTTTTTGGGCGTGAGCTATGGCTACACCTTC. Amino acid sequence: CASSFLGVSYGYTF.

V is TRBV30 and J is TRBJ2-7; 8 bases are shared with TRBD2. Germline V gene data show CDR1 as GTSNPN and CDR2 as SVGIG (reference sequence). Losses at the gene ends were 4 bases for V and 9 bases for J; bases not matched to a gene: 11. This CDR3 has 13 residues. DNA of the CDR3: TGTGCCTGGACTCGGGAGGGCCGAGCGACGCAGTACTTC. Residues: CAWTREGRATQYF.

V usage is TRBV27 and J usage is TRBJ1-2, with 8 nucleotides matching TRBD1. The junction had 2 bases not matched to a gene; V was cut back by 4 bases and J by 4 bases. From germline, CDR1 is MNHEY and CDR2 SMNVEV (reference sequence). The CDR3 is 13 residues long. The CDR3, as DNA: TGTGCCAGCAGTTCAGGGGGCGCCTATGGCTACACCTTC. Translating it yields CASSSGGAYGYTF.

The rearrangement uses TRBV28 and TRBJ1-5; D not resolved. Per the germline V gene, CDR1 is MDHEN and CDR2 is SYDVKM. This CDR3 has 12 amino acids. V was clipped by 5 bases and J by 5 bases, with 7 bases between them. The CDR3 here is CASSEMDQPQHF. The CDR3 DNA sequence: TGTGCCAGCAGTGAGATGGATCAGCCCCAGCATTTT.

This rearrangement joins TRBV7-2 to TRBJ1-3; the match to TRBD1 covers 7 bases. Germline V gene data show CDR1 as SGHTA and CDR2 as FQGNSA. This CDR3 region has 16 residues. V gave up 5 bases and J gave up 0 bases; unmatched junction bases: 7. The CDR3 protein is CASSTGQASSGNTIYF. CDR3 sequence (DNA): TGTGCCAGCAGCACCGGACAGGCGAGCTCTGGAAACACCATATATTTT. The entire variable domain, with the rest obtained from reference TRBV7-2 and TRBJ1-3, is as follows: GAGVSQSPSNKVTEKGKDVELRCDPISGHTALYWYRQSLGQGLEFLIYFQGNSAPDKSGLPSDRFSAERTGGSVSTLTIQRTQQEDSAVYLCASSTGQASSGNTIYFGEGSWLTVV.

The rearrangement joins TRBV5-1 to TRBJ2-7; D is perhaps TRBD2 (7 bases). Germline V gives CDR1 SGHRS, CDR2 YFSETQ. CDR3 length: 16 amino acids. V was trimmed by 5 bases and J by 1 base, leaving 19 bases between them. CDR3 DNA: TGCGCCAGCAGTCTGGCGGCGGGGGCGAGGTCCTACGAGCAGTACTTC. The encoded protein is CASSLAAGARSYEQYF.

This clone was seen only a few times. The chain joins TRBV3-1 (or the pseudogene TRBV3-2) to TRBJ2-1, with 8 bases matching TRBD2. Germline CDR1 and CDR2: LGHDT and YNNKEL (reference sequence). CDR3 length: 16 residues. V lost 2 bases, J lost 8 bases, and 11 bases stayed unmatched. The CDR3 spells CASSQIIGGGLYEQFF. CDR3 sequence (DNA): TGTGCCAGCAGCCAAATCATCGGGGGGGGCTTGTATGAGCAGTTCTTC.

The chain combines TRBV12-5 with TRBJ1-1; a possible D gene is TRBD1 (6 bases). The V gene's germline CDR1 is LGHNT and CDR2 FRNRAP. V was cut by 5 bases and J by 0 bases, with 13 bases left in between. This CDR3 region has 15 residues. The CDR3 nucleotides are TGTGCTAGTGGTCCTAGGACAGTCATGAACACTGAAGCTTTCTTT. It translates to CASGPRTVMNTEAFF. Using reference TRBV12-5 and TRBJ1-1 for the parts outside the CDR3, the full variable domain is DARVTQTPRHKVTEMGQEVTMRCQPILGHNTVFWYRQTMMQGLELLAYFRNRAPLDDSGMPKDRFSAEMPDATLATLKIQPSEPRDSAVYFCASGPRTVMNTEAFFGQGTRLTVV.

The chain employs TRBV11-2 and TRBJ2-7; D might be TRBD2 (5 bases). Trimming shortened V by 1 base and J by 2 bases, and 6 bases separated the two germline ends. The CDR3 is 13 residues long. Germline CDR1 SGHAT, CDR2 FQNNGV. CDR3 in DNA: TGTGCCAGCAGCTTAGCGGGAACCTACGAGCAGTACTTC. Amino acid sequence: CASSLAGTYEQYF.

V is TRBV6-2 or TRBV6-3 and J is TRBJ2-7; 7 positions agree with TRBD1. Germline V gives CDR1 MNHEY, CDR2 SVGEGT. The CDR3 consists of 14 residues. V shed 0 bases and J 4 bases; nucleotides not matched to a gene: 3. CDR3 region: CASSYSGQRYEQYV. The CDR3 nucleotides are TGTGCCAGCAGTTACTCGGGACAGAGGTACGAGCAGTACGTC.

This sequence joins TRBV10-3 and TRBJ2-1; D might be TRBD2 (6 bases). Germline-derived CDR1 and CDR2 are ENHRY and SYGVKD. The CDR3 length is 15 residues. V dropped 10 bases and J dropped 3 bases, with 19 bases sitting between them. The CDR3 DNA reads as TGTGCCACATCGGACTACCAAAACATCTACAATGAGCAGTTCTTC. Encoded protein: CATSDYQNIYNEQFF.

This clone was detected a few times. V and J are TRBV27 and TRBJ1-5; D is unresolved. Deletions cut 3 bases from V and 7 bases from J, with 7 bases between. CDR3 length: 12 residues. Germline V gene sequence: CDR1 MNHEY, CDR2 SMNVEV (reference sequence). CDR3 DNA sequence: TGTGCCAGCAGTTTCGTCGGGCAGCCCCAGCATTTT. Its protein is CASSFVGQPQHF.

V usage is TRBV12-5 and J usage is TRBJ1-6, with 8 bases matching TRBD1. Trimming at V came to 3 bases and at J to 7 bases, leaving 8 bases not matched to a gene. This CDR3 contains 16 residues. Germline V CDR1 and CDR2: LGHNT, FRNRAP. The CDR3 nucleotides are TGTGCTAGTGGTTTCGGGACAGGACAGGGCAATTCACCCCTCCACTTT. It is translated as CASGFGTGQGNSPLHF.

The V call is TRBV11-2, the J call TRBJ2-5; 7 bases map to TRBD1. The V segment lost 6 bases and the J segment 1 base; nucleotides outside the gene matches: 2. Germline CDR1 is SGHAT and CDR2 is FQNNGV. The CDR3 is made up of 13 amino acids. CDR3 sequence reads: CASRRDSQETQYF. The CDR3 DNA is TGTGCCAGCAGACGGGACAGCCAAGAGACCCAGTACTTC.

This sequence joins TRBV27 and TRBJ2-1; the D gene is possibly TRBD1 (6 bases). The V and J ends lost 8 bases and 7 bases respectively, with 18 bases between them. The length of the CDR3 is 14 residues. Germline lookup yields CDR1 MNHEY and CDR2 SMNVEV (reference sequence). CDR3 sequence: CASGQSLMVNEQFF. CDR3 nucleotide sequence: TGTGCCAGCGGACAGTCCTTGATGGTGAATGAGCAGTTCTTC.